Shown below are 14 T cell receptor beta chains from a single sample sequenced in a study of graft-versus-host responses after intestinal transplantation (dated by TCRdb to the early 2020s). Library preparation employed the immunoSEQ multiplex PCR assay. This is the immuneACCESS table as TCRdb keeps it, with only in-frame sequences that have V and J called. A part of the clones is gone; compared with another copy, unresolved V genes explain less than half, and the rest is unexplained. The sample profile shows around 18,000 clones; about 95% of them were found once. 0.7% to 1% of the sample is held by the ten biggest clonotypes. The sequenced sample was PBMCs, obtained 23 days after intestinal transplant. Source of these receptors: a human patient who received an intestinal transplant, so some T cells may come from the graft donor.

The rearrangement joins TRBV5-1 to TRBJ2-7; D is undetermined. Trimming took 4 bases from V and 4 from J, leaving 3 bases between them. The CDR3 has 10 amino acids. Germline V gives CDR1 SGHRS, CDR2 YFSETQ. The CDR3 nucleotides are TGCGCCAGCAGCCATTACGAGCAGTACTTC. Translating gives CASSHYEQYF.

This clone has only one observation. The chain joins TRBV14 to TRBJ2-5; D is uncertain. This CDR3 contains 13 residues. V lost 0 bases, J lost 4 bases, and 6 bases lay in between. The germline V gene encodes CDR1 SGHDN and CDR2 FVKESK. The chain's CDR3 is CASSQDGVETQYF. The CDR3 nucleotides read TGTGCCAGCAGCCAAGATGGGGTAGAGACCCAGTACTTC. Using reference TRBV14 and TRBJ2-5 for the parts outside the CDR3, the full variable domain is EAGVTQFPSHSVIEKGQTVTLRCDPISGHDNLYWYRRVMGKEIKFLLHFVKESKQDESGMPNNRFLAERTGGTYSTLKVQPAELEDSGVYFCASSQDGVETQYFGPGTRLLVL.

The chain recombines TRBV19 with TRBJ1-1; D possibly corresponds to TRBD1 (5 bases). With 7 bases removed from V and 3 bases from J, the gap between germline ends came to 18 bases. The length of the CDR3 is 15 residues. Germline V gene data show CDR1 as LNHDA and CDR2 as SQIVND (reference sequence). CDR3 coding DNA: TGTGCCAGTAAGAAAAAGACAGAAATTTACACTGAAGCTTTCTTT. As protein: CASKKKTEIYTEAFF.

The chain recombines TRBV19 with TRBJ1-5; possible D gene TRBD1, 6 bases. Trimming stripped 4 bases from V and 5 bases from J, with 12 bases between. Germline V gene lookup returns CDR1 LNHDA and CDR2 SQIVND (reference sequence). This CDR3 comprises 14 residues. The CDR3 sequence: CASSRTDSYQPQHF. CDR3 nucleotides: TGTGCCAGTAGTAGGACAGACAGTTATCAGCCCCAGCATTTT.

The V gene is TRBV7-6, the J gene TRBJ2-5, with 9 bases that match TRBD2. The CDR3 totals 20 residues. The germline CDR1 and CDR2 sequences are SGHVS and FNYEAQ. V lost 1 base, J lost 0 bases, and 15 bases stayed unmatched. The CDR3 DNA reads TGTGCCAGCAGCTTAGTGATAGCGGGAGTAGTAGTAGGAGACCAAGAGACCCAGTACTTC. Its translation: CASSLVIAGVVVGDQETQYF.

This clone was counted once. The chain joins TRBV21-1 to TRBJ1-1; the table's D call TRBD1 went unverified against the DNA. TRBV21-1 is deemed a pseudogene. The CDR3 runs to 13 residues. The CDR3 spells CASSSSGITEAFF. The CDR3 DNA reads TGTGCCAGCAGCTCGTCAGGGATCACTGAAGCTTTCTTT.

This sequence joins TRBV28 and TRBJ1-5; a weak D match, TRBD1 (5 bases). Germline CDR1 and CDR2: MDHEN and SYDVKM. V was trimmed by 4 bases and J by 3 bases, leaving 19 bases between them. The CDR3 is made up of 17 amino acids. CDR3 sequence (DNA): TGTGCCAGCAGTTCTTGGGGGACTTCAGTTCTCAATCAGCCCCAGCATTTT. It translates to CASSSWGTSVLNQPQHF.

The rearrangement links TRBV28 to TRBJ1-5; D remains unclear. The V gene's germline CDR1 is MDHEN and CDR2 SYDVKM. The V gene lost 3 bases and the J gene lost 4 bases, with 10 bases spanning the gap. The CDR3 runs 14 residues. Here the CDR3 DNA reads TGTGCCAGCAGTTTTTTTTGGGGTAATCAGCCCCAGCATTTT. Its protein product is CASSFFWGNQPQHF. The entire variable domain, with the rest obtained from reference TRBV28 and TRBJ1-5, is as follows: DVKVTQSSRYLVKRTGEKVFLECVQDMDHENMFWYRQDPGLGLRLIYFSYDVKMKEKGDIPEGYSVSREKKERFSLILESASTNQTSMYLCASSFFWGNQPQHFGDGTRLSIL.

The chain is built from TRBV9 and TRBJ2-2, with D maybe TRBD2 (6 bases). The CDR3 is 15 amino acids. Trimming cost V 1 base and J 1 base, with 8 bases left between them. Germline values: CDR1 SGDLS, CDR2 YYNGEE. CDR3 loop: CASSVRRENTGELFF. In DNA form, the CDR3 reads TGTGCCAGCAGCGTAAGGCGGGAGAACACCGGGGAGCTGTTTTTT.

This CDR3 is CASRHNPETGTYEQYF. CDR3 sequence (DNA): TGCGCCAGCAGACATAACCCAGAGACAGGGACCTACGAGCAGTACTTC. This chain links TRBV23-1 with TRBJ2-7; 7 nucleotides match TRBD1. TRBV23-1 qualifies as an ORF whose function is uncertain. There are 16 residues in the CDR3. V lost 6 bases and J lost 2; bases outside the gene matches: 13.

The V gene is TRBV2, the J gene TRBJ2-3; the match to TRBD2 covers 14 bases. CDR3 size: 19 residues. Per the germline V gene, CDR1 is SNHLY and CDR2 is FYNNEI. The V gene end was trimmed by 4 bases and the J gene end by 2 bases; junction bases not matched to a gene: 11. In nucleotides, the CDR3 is TGTGCCAGCAGTGTACCGGGACTAGCGGGAGAAAAGATCACAGATACGCAGTATTTT. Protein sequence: CASSVPGLAGEKITDTQYF.

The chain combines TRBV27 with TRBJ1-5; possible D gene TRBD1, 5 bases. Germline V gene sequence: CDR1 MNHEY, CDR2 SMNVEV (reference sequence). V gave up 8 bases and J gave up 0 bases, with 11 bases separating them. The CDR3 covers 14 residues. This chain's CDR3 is CASGEGSSNQPQHF. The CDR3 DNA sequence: TGTGCCAGCGGCGAGGGGAGTAGCAATCAGCCCCAGCATTTT.

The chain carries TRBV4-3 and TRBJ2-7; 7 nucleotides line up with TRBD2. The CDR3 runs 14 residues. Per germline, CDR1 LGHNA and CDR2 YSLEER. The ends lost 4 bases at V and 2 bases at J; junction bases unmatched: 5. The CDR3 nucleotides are TGCGCCAGCAGCCTCTCGGGAGGTACCTACGAGCAGTACTTC. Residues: CASSLSGGTYEQYF.

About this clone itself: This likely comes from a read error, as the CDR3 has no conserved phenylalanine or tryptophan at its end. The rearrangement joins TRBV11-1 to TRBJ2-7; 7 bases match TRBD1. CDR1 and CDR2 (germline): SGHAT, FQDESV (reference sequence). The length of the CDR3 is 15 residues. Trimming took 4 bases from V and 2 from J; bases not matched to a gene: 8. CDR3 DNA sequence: TGTGCCAGCAGCTCCCCCGACAGGGACCCCTACGAGCAGTACCTC. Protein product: CASSSPDRDPYEQYL.